What follows are 9 T cell receptor beta chains derived from one specimen sequenced in a study of molecular identifiers for immune sequencing clone quantification. Each CDR3 protein is one row after TCRdb ran MiXCR on the PCR reads. The data show 75,000 to 100,000 distinct CDR3 sequences, with 19% seen just once and around 0.88% held by the top ten. Sequenced input: naive CD8+ T cells from blood, with Jurkat cell RNA spiked in. As to subset: FACS-sorted CD8+CD4-CCR7+CD45RA+ naive T cells. The origin of the receptors is a human donor in good health. Some libraries in this study had Jurkat cell RNA spiked in.

The chain uses TRBV14 and TRBJ2-7; 13 nucleotides line up with TRBD2. V lost 1 base and J lost 6; bases outside the gene matches: 3. The germline V gene has CDR1 SGHDN and CDR2 FVKESK. This CDR3 has 15 residues. In nucleotides, the CDR3 is TGTGCCAGCAGCCAAGGGACTAGCGGGAGATCCGAGCAGTACTTC. Amino acid sequence: CASSQGTSGRSEQYF.

This clonotype has at least ten counts. The chain links TRBV19 to TRBJ1-1; no clear D. V was shortened by 5 bases and J by 1 base, with 8 bases between the two germline ends. CDR1 and CDR2 (germline): LNHDA, SQIVND (reference sequence). The CDR3 has 13 amino acids. The CDR3 bases are TGTGCCAGTAGTTGGTGGGGGAACACTGAAGCTTTCTTT. It specifies CASSWWGNTEAFF.

In its sample, this clonotype was seen many times. The rearrangement joins TRBV20-1 to TRBJ2-7; no clear D. The CDR3 consists of 13 residues. Trimming took off 0 bases at V and 4 bases at J, with 10 bases between the two ends. The germline gives CDR1 DFQATT, CDR2 SNEGSKA (reference sequence). The CDR3 sequence: CSAREGLYYEQYF. The CDR3 DNA is TGCAGTGCTAGAGAGGGATTATATTACGAGCAGTACTTC.

As regards this clonotype: Its ends do not fully match the called genes, so a read error is possible. The rearrangement uses TRBV7-2 and TRBJ2-7, with 10 positions matching TRBD2. This CDR3 comprises 14 residues. Germline V lookup: CDR1 SGHTA, CDR2 FQGNSA. CDR3 DNA: TGTGCCAGCAGCCCCGGACTAGCGGCCTACAAGCAGTACTTC. This codes for CASSPGLAAYKQYF. Filled out from reference TRBV7-2 and TRBJ2-7, the complete variable domain reads GAGVSQSPSNKVTEKGKDVELRCDPISGHTALYWYRQSLGQGLEFLIYFQGNSAPDKSGLPSDRFSAERTGGSVSTLTIQRTQQEDSAVYLCASSPGLAAYKQYFGPGTRLTVT.

This clonotype was picked up many times. The genes are TRBV4-1 and TRBJ2-7, with D maybe TRBD2 (6 bases). Germline-derived CDR1 and CDR2 are MGHRA and YSYEKL. Trimming pared 6 bases from V and 2 bases from J, leaving 11 bases between. The CDR3 has 13 residues. The CDR3 coding sequence is TGCGCCAGCAGTCCCGGGGGACCCTACGAGCAGTACTTC. Residues: CASSPGGPYEQYF.

The sample holds many counts of this clonotype. V is TRBV30 and J is TRBJ1-2, with 7 nucleotides matching TRBD1. The CDR3 spans 14 residues. V was clipped by 5 bases and J by 3 bases; unmatched bases: 9. Germline loops: CDR1 GTSNPN, CDR2 SVGIG (reference sequence). The CDR3 DNA reads TGTGCCTGGGAACCGAACAGGGGAGACTATGGCTACACCTTC. Translating it yields CAWEPNRGDYGYTF.

This clonotype was seen at least ten times. Since no conserved phenylalanine or tryptophan closes the CDR3, a read error is the likely cause. No DNA is shown, since the ends of the CDR3 on it are uncertain; the CDR3 is the one TCRdb lists. This chain links TRBV4-2 with TRBJ1-1; the DNA was not compared with TRBD1, the D call given in the table. The CDR3 length is 11 residues, termini included. Germline lookup yields CDR1 LGHNA and CDR2 YNFKEQ. CDR3 residues: CASSQDADRAV.

Regarding this clonotype: A much larger clone lies a single base off, so this may be a read error. The V call is TRBV11-3, the J call TRBJ2-1, with TRBD1 identical over 9 bases. The length of the CDR3 is 15 residues. CDR1 and CDR2 (germline): SGHNT, YENEEA. CDR3 residues: CASSSGTGFYNEQSF. DNA of the CDR3: TGTGCCAGCAGCTCCGGGACAGGGTTCTACAATGAGCAGTCCTTC.

This clonotype was recorded many times. This rearrangement joins TRBV29-1 to TRBJ1-1, with D uncertain. Germline V gives CDR1 SQVTM, CDR2 ANQGSEA. V lost 3 bases and J 4 bases, leaving 9 bases between the germline ends. CDR3 length: 12 amino acids. The CDR3 nucleotides are TGCAGCGTTGATCAGGATAGCACTGAAGCTTTCTTT. Translation: CSVDQDSTEAFF.